This T cell receptor (beta chain) derives from a study of CD8+CD57+ T cells in acquired aplastic anemia. At the level of the study: Across the sorted CD4+ and CD8+ cells, DNA amounts averaged around 3.2 ug.

This clonotype was seen only once. The antigen is not known. Genomic DNA, serving as template, underwent TCR beta VDJ and CDR3 profiling. TCRdb re-called the reads through MiXCR, storing one row per CDR3 protein. The sample holds hundreds of thousands of distinct CDR3 sequences, over 25% seen once. Only patients with CD8+CD57+ cell expansion on flow cytometry were chosen for sequencing. At the time of blood sampling, patients had not yet received any therapy. Study-level results: Patients and controls turned out to have approximately 29 CD8+ CDR3 sequences in common.

The germline V gene encodes CDR1 KGHDR and CDR2 SFDVKD. This CDR3 spans 15 amino acids. V was cut by 3 bases and J by 7 bases, with 15 bases left in between. V is TRBV24-1 and J is TRBJ2-1; D is perhaps TRBD2 (6 bases). This clonotype was obtained from a human donor with aplastic anemia. Sequencing was performed on sorted CD4+, CD8+, or CD8+CD57+ T cells (not recorded which) from PBMCs. The CDR3 coding sequence is TGTGCCACCAGTGATCCGGGACCCCGGGGGAATGAGCAGTTCTTC. Translation gives CATSDPGPRGNEQFF.